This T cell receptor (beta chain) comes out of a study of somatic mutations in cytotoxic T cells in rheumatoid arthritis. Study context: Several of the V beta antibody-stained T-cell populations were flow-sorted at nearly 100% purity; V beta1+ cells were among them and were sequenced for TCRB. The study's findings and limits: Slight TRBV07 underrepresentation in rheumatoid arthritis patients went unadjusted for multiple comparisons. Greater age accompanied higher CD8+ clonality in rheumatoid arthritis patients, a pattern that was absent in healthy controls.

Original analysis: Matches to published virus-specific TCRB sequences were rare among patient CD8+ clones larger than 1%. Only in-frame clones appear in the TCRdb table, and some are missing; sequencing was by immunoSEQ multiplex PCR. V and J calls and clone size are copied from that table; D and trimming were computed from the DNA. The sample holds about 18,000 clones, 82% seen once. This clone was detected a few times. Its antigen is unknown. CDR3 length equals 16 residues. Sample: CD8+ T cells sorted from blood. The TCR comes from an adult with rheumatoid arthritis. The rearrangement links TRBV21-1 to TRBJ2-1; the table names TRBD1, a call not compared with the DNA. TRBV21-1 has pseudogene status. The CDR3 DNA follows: TGTGCCAGCAGCAAGGCGTGGGGTGGGGGCAGGGATGAGCAGTTCTTC. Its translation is CASSKAWGGGRDEQFF.